This T cell receptor beta chain was found in a study of blood T cells in healthy people across ages. Study-wide points: Strong correlation linked observed beta diversity and percent naive T cells. Long-lived donors exceeded aged donors in naive CD4+ cells and diversity.

V dropped 3 bases and J dropped 9 bases, with 6 bases sitting between them. From germline, CDR1 is SQVTM and CDR2 ANQGSEA. The CDR3 consists of 10 residues. Alongside a J-beta primer mix, a sample-barcoded 5' primer served in a second PCR lasting about 6 to 11 cycles. In TCRdb, the 5' RACE reads were re-called with MiXCR into one record per CDR3 protein. The sample includes about 1,400,000 distinct CDR3 sequences, approximately 59% of them seen just once. On this clonotype: Its antigen is currently unknown.

The chain couples TRBV29-1 to TRBJ2-1; D is uncertain. This TCR derives from a man aged 18 to 30 in good health. Material: blood. CDR3 nucleotides: TGCAGCGTTGATGGCGGTGAGCAGTTCTTC. Translation gives CSVDGGEQFF.